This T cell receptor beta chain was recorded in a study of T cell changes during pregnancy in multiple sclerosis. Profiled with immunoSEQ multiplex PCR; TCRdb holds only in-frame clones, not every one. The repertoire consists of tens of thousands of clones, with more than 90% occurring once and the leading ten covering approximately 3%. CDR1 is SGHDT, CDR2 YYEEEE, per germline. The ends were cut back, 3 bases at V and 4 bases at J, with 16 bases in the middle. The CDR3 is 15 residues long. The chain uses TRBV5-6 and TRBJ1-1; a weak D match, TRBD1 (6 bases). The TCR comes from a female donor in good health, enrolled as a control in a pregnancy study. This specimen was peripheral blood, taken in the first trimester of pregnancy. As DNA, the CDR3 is TGTGCCAGCAGCTACCGAATCGACAGGTCCACTGAAGCTTTCTTT. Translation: CASSYRIDRSTEAFF.